The 23 T cell receptor beta chains below were found in one sample sequenced in a study of cytomegalovirus exposure and HLA in healthy donors (dated by TCRdb to 2016 to 2017). The method was the immunoSEQ multiplex PCR assay. For the multiplex PCR, a mixture combining 60 forward primers for TCR Vbeta segments and 13 reverse primers for TCR Jbeta segments was used. Here the immuneACCESS table is served through TCRdb, limited to in-frame sequences with V and J called. Missing clones are a known gap in these copies; in checked studies unresolved V genes cover under half, and the rest lacks a known reason. This sample gives approximately 180,000 clones in total; around 79% of them show up just once. The ten largest clones add up to roughly 1.4% of the sample. The sample comprised PBMCs. The receptors come from a woman in her fifties or sixties in good health and CMV-seronegative.

The chain recombines TRBV19 with TRBJ2-1; 10 bases agree with TRBD1. The CDR3 spans 18 residues. Trimming at V came to 6 bases and at J to 8 bases, leaving 19 bases not matched to a gene. Germline V CDR1 and CDR2: LNHDA, SQIVND (reference sequence). The CDR3 sequence: CASRRREGQGIRGYEQFF. CDR3 DNA: TGTGCCAGTAGACGCCGAGAGGGACAGGGGATTCGCGGGTATGAGCAGTTCTTC.

In this sample, this clone turned up a few times. The chain is built from TRBV5-1 and TRBJ2-5; 10 positions match TRBD1. This CDR3 has 16 residues. Per germline, CDR1 SGHRS and CDR2 YFSETQ. With V trimmed by 2 bases and J by 5 bases, 9 bases remained unmatched. CDR3 sequence (DNA): TGCGCCAGCAGCTTCGTACCGGGACAGGGGATGGAGACCCAGTACTTC. Amino acid sequence: CASSFVPGQGMETQYF.

CDR3 amino acids: CASSTPRGLYNEQFF. In nucleotides, the CDR3 is TGTGCCAGTAGTACCCCGCGGGGTCTTTACAATGAGCAGTTCTTC. The rearrangement uses TRBV19 and TRBJ2-1; tentatively, D is TRBD2 (6 bases). Germline-derived CDR1 and CDR2 are LNHDA and SQIVND (reference sequence). The length of the CDR3 is 15 residues. Deletions cut 4 bases from V and 4 bases from J, with 14 bases between.

The genes are TRBV11-2 and TRBJ1-1; 7 bases align to TRBD1. The V gene's germline CDR1 is SGHAT and CDR2 FQNNGV. V shed 3 bases and J 0 bases; nucleotides not matched to a gene: 4. The CDR3 runs 15 residues. The CDR3 sequence is CASSLDRNLNTEAFF. The DNA of the CDR3 is TGTGCCAGCAGCTTGGACAGGAACCTGAACACTGAAGCTTTCTTT.

The chain combines TRBV7-3 with TRBJ2-5; 8 bases agree with TRBD2. The CDR3 length is 16 residues. Looked up from germline, CDR1 is SGHTA and CDR2 is FQGTGA. V dropped 0 bases and J dropped 5; count of bases not matched to a gene: 8. The CDR3 here is CASSLTGTRSVETQYF. CDR3 bases: TGTGCCAGCAGCTTAACCGGGACTAGATCTGTTGAGACCCAGTACTTC.

This clone has just a few counts. V gene TRBV11-1 combines with J gene TRBJ1-1, with D unresolved. The CDR3 is 15 residues long. V lost 5 bases and J 0 bases, leaving 13 bases between the germline ends. CDR1 is SGHAT and CDR2 is FQDESV in the germline V gene (reference sequence). This chain's CDR3 is CASSRAAGMNTEAFF. The CDR3 DNA reads as TGTGCCAGCAGCCGGGCAGCGGGAATGAACACTGAAGCTTTCTTT.

The chain has TRBV6-6 and TRBJ1-3; D is perhaps TRBD1 (6 bases). The CDR3 has 16 amino acids. The germline V gene has CDR1 MNHNY and CDR2 SVGAGI (reference sequence). Trimming took off 4 bases at V and 0 bases at J, with 13 bases between the two ends. CDR3 bases: TGTGCCAGCAGTTCGGACAGCCCGGACTCTGGAAACACCATATATTTT. Residues: CASSSDSPDSGNTIYF.

The chain couples TRBV28 to TRBJ2-7, with 9 bases matching TRBD2. J was trimmed by 5 bases and V by 2 bases; bases with no gene match: 10. CDR3 length: 16 residues. Germline loops: CDR1 MDHEN, CDR2 SYDVKM. CDR3 loop: CASSLPSGSGRNEQYF. In nucleotides, the CDR3 is TGTGCCAGCAGTTTACCAAGCGGTAGCGGGAGAAACGAGCAGTACTTC.

This clone showed up just once. V usage is TRBV7-9 and J usage is TRBJ2-5; TRBD1 is a possible D gene (6 bases). Germline-derived CDR1 and CDR2 are SEHNR and FQNEAQ (reference sequence). The CDR3 is made up of 15 amino acids. V lost 5 bases to trimming and J lost 5 bases, with 18 bases between them. CDR3 residues: CASSQGSIQGETQYF. CDR3 in DNA: TGTGCCAGCAGCCAAGGGTCGATCCAGGGGGAGACCCAGTACTTC.

V and J are TRBV5-1 and TRBJ1-5, with TRBD1 as a possible D gene (5 bases). The germline gives CDR1 SGHRS, CDR2 YFSETQ. CDR3 length: 15 residues. V was clipped by 4 bases and J by 4 bases, with 15 bases between them. The CDR3 nucleotides read TGCGCCAGCAGCCCCGTTGGGGGGATGAATCAGCCCCAGCATTTT. This translates into CASSPVGGMNQPQHF.

This rearrangement joins TRBV5-4 to TRBJ2-2, with 11 bases that match TRBD2. The germline V gene encodes CDR1 SGHNT and CDR2 YYREEE (reference sequence). V shed 6 bases, J shed 6 bases, and the junction held 7 bases outside the gene matches. The CDR3 is 15 residues long. The CDR3 loop is CASKAGTSGPGELFF. The CDR3 nucleotides read TGTGCCAGCAAGGCCGGGACTAGCGGCCCCGGGGAGCTGTTTTTT. The variable domain in full, with the rest retrieved from reference TRBV5-4 and TRBJ2-2, is ETGVTQSPTHLIKTRGQQVTLRCSSQSGHNTVSWYQQALGQGPQFIFQYYREEENGRGNFPPRFSGLQFPNYSSELNVNALELDDSALYLCASKAGTSGPGELFFGEGSRLTVL.

The chain uses TRBV10-3 and TRBJ1-1, with 8 nucleotides matching TRBD1. From germline, CDR1 is ENHRY and CDR2 SYGVKD. V lost 6 bases and J lost 2; bases outside the gene matches: 11. The CDR3 covers 16 residues. The DNA for the CDR3 is TGTGCCATCAGGAAAGGACAGGGCTTGAGAAACACTGAAGCTTTCTTT. It codes for CAIRKGQGLRNTEAFF.

The genes are TRBV5-4 and TRBJ1-6; maybe TRBD1 (5 bases). V was pared by 4 bases and J by 7 bases, with 18 bases between. Germline V gene data show CDR1 as SGHNT and CDR2 as YYREEE (reference sequence). The CDR3 has 16 residues. The CDR3 nucleotides read TGTGCCAGCAGCCTGGATGGAGGGGCACCCAATTCACCCCTCCACTTT. Encoded protein: CASSLDGGAPNSPLHF. The whole variable domain, remainder taken from reference TRBV5-4 and TRBJ1-6, is ETGVTQSPTHLIKTRGQQVTLRCSSQSGHNTVSWYQQALGQGPQFIFQYYREEENGRGNFPPRFSGLQFPNYSSELNVNALELDDSALYLCASSLDGGAPNSPLHFGNGTRLTVT.

The rearrangement links TRBV19 to TRBJ1-6; 10 bases match TRBD1. Trimming cost V 5 bases and J 7 bases; bases outside gene matches: 2. CDR3 length equals 14 residues. Germline V CDR1 and CDR2: LNHDA, SQIVND (reference sequence). The CDR3 DNA sequence: TGTGCCAGTAGTGTGGGACAGGGGAATTCACCCCTCCACTTT. Residues: CASSVGQGNSPLHF.

The J gene is TRBJ1-2, the V gene TRBV29-1; D ambiguous. The CDR3 spans 15 residues. Germline V gene sequence: CDR1 SQVTM, CDR2 ANQGSEA. The V end was cut by 4 bases, the J end by 4 bases, with 19 bases between. CDR3 amino acids: CSVVGVFWVLYGYTF. The CDR3 DNA reads TGCAGCGTTGTCGGAGTTTTTTGGGTTCTCTATGGCTACACCTTC.

V is TRBV19 and J is TRBJ1-2; 7 positions agree with TRBD1. Germline loops: CDR1 LNHDA, CDR2 SQIVND (reference sequence). This CDR3 spans 13 amino acids. The ends lost 6 bases at V and 3 bases at J; junction bases unmatched: 4. The CDR3 region has the DNA TGTGCCAGTAGGGGGGACAGCCACTATGGCTACACCTTC. It translates to CASRGDSHYGYTF.

This clone showed up just once. The CDR3 sequence: CASTMDNYGANVLTF. CDR3 DNA sequence: TGTGCCAGTACTATGGACAATTATGGGGCCAACGTCCTGACTTTC. The chain joins TRBV19 to TRBJ2-6, with D possibly matching TRBD1 (5 bases). The ends were cut back, 7 bases at V and 3 bases at J, with 13 bases in the middle. The CDR3 extends over 15 amino acids. CDR1 LNHDA and CDR2 SQIVND come from the germline V gene (reference sequence). The full variable domain, with the rest looked up from reference TRBV19 and TRBJ2-6, is DGGITQSPKYLFRKEGQNVTLSCEQNLNHDAMYWYRQDPGQGLRLIYYSQIVNDFQKGDIAEGYSVSREKKESFPLTVTSAQKNPTAFYLCASTMDNYGANVLTFGAGSRLTVL.

The chain employs TRBV12-1 and TRBJ1-1. TRBV12-1 counts as a pseudogene. The CDR3 consists of 17 residues. As DNA, the CDR3 is TGTGCCAGCAGCTCCTCCATTTTCATGCGTCCAAACACTGAAGCTTTCTTT. Translating gives CASSSSIFMRPNTEAFF.

CDR3 nucleotide sequence: TGTGCCAGCTCCCCGAGGGGGGCGGCGGGAGATGGGCAGTACTTC. The encoded protein is CASSPRGAAGDGQYF. This chain connects TRBV28 to TRBJ2-7, with D perhaps TRBD2 (7 bases). The germline V and J ends were trimmed by 8 bases and 9 bases, with 26 bases remaining between them. The CDR3 consists of 15 residues. Germline CDR1 MDHEN, CDR2 SYDVKM.

DNA for the CDR3: TGTGCCAGCACCTTCTTGGGCGGGGGGAGCAATGAGCAGTTCTTC. Translation: CASTFLGGGSNEQFF. The gene calls are TRBV7-2 and TRBJ2-1, with 8 nucleotides matching TRBD2. Per germline, CDR1 SGHTA and CDR2 FQGNSA. Trimming cost V 7 bases and J 6 bases; bases outside gene matches: 11. The CDR3 extends over 15 amino acids.

V usage is TRBV7-9 and J usage is TRBJ1-3; D may be TRBD1 (5 bases). V dropped 4 bases and J dropped 0 bases, with 13 bases sitting between them. CDR1 is SEHNR, CDR2 FQNEAQ, per germline (reference sequence). The CDR3 extends over 16 amino acids. CDR3 loop: CASSSSIGASGNTIYF. CDR3 nucleotides: TGTGCCAGCAGCTCCTCCATAGGGGCCTCTGGAAACACCATATATTTT.

The chain recombines TRBV11-2 with TRBJ1-4; TRBD1 is a possible D gene (6 bases). CDR1 is SGHAT, CDR2 FQNNGV, per germline. Trimming pared 1 base from V and 7 bases from J, leaving 13 bases between. The CDR3 length is 15 residues. CDR3 sequence: CASSLADRLSEKLFF. The CDR3, as DNA: TGTGCCAGCAGCTTAGCAGACAGGTTGAGTGAAAAACTGTTTTTT.

With respect to this clone: Germline and junction disagree at one end, which may indicate a read error. DNA for the CDR3: TGCGCCAGCAGTCCCGACAGTTATAGCAATCAGCCCCGGCATTTT. Protein: CASSPDSYSNQPRHF. J is TRBJ1-5 and V is TRBV5-1; D is perhaps TRBD1 (5 bases). The CDR3 sequence is 15 residues long. Germline V gene data show CDR1 as SGHRS and CDR2 as YFSETQ. The whole variable domain, remainder taken from reference TRBV5-1 and TRBJ1-5, is KAGVTQTPRYLIKTRGQQVTLSCSPISGHRSVSWYQQTPGQGLQFLFEYFSETQRNKGNFPGRFSGRQFSNSRSEMNVSTLELGDSALYLCASSPDSYSNQPRHFGDGTRLSIL.